A single sample is the source of the 30 T cell receptor beta chains below, sequenced in a study of cytomegalovirus exposure and HLA in healthy donors. Amplification used 60 Vbeta primers and 13 Jbeta primers. TCRdb's copy holds only in-frame clones and misses some; the assay was immunoSEQ multiplex PCR. Seen in this sample are 45,000 or so clones; the ten most common clones hold over 7%. Sequencing used PBMCs. The receptors come from a male donor in good health and CMV-seronegative.

This sequence joins TRBV19 and TRBJ2-6, with D uncertain. The V gene lost 2 bases and the J gene lost 0 bases, with 8 bases spanning the gap. The CDR3 is made up of 16 amino acids. Germline CDR1 reads LNHDA; CDR2 reads SQIVND (reference sequence). The CDR3 region is CASSIQHLSGANVLTF. The CDR3 region has the DNA TGTGCCAGTAGTATACAACACCTCTCTGGGGCCAACGTCCTGACTTTC.

The chain combines TRBV5-1 with TRBJ1-6; D unresolved. Deletions cut 3 bases from V and 9 bases from J, with 13 bases between. Germline V lookup: CDR1 SGHRS, CDR2 YFSETQ. The CDR3 is 14 amino acids. The CDR3 bases are TGCGCCAGCAGCTCAGAGGACTCCATTTCACCCCTCCACTTT. Translation: CASSSEDSISPLHF.

A note on this clone: Germline and junction disagree at one end, which may indicate a read error. The chain couples TRBV12-5 to TRBJ2-1, with 9 bases aligning to TRBD1. Germline V gene lookup returns CDR1 LGHNT and CDR2 FRNRAP. The CDR3 covers 13 residues. The CDR3: CASGLTGGREQLF. CDR3 bases: TGTGCTAGTGGTTTGACAGGGGGCCGTGAGCAGCTCTTC.

The chain employs TRBV7-7 and TRBJ2-7, with 11 bases that match TRBD2. This CDR3 region has 15 residues. Germline V gives CDR1 SSHAT, CDR2 FNYEAQ (reference sequence). J was trimmed by 0 bases and V by 5 bases; bases with no gene match: 3. CDR3 in DNA: TGTGCCAGCAGCCAGACTAGCGGGAACTCCTACGAGCAGTACTTC. Amino acids: CASSQTSGNSYEQYF.

V and J are TRBV5-5 and TRBJ1-5; weak D call: TRBD1 (5 bases). This CDR3 is 14 amino acids long. The V gene lost 0 bases and the J gene lost 6 bases, with 10 bases spanning the gap. Looked up from germline, CDR1 is SGHKS and CDR2 is YYEKEE (reference sequence). The CDR3 sequence: CASSLVGAAQPQHF. CDR3 coding DNA: TGTGCCAGCAGCTTGGTTGGGGCCGCTCAGCCCCAGCATTTT.

The chain couples TRBV28 to TRBJ1-1; D uncertain. This CDR3 spans 14 amino acids. V dropped 6 bases and J dropped 5 bases, with 16 bases sitting between them. Germline CDR1 MDHEN, CDR2 SYDVKM. DNA for the CDR3: TGTGCCAGCAGCCCTCCCGACAAGCCAACTGAAGCTTTCTTT. This translates into CASSPPDKPTEAFF.

The genes are TRBV4-1 and TRBJ2-5, with 14 bases lining up with TRBD2. This CDR3 region has 18 residues. J gave up 5 bases and V 0 bases, and 8 bases lay outside the gene matches. The germline CDR1 and CDR2 sequences are MGHRA and YSYEKL. CDR3 sequence: CASSQELGRTSGRETQYF. CDR3 DNA: TGCGCCAGCAGCCAAGAATTAGGAAGGACTAGCGGGAGGGAGACCCAGTACTTC.

The V and J genes are TRBV29-1 and TRBJ2-1; tentatively, D is TRBD2 (10 bases). The ends were cut back, 5 bases at V and 9 bases at J, with 29 bases in the middle. The CDR3 has 17 residues. Germline V CDR1 and CDR2: SQVTM, ANQGSEA. CDR3 in amino acids: CSVPGQGSGRALTEQFF. The CDR3 DNA sequence: TGCAGCGTTCCGGGACAGGGAAGCGGGAGGGCCCTCACTGAGCAGTTCTTC.

In DNA form, the CDR3 reads TGTGCCTGGAGCGACACGGAGGGGGCCCGGCTGGGAGCTTTCTTT. Protein sequence: CAWSDTEGARLGAFF. This sequence joins TRBV30 and TRBJ1-1; 7 bases are a match to TRBD1. In germline, CDR1 is GTSNPN, CDR2 SVGIG (reference sequence). The V gene end was trimmed by 3 bases and the J gene end by 10 bases; junction bases not matched to a gene: 17. This CDR3 is 15 amino acids long.

The chain couples TRBV4-1 to TRBJ2-2, with TRBD2 identical over 8 bases. The germline V gene encodes CDR1 MGHRA and CDR2 YSYEKL. There are 18 residues in the CDR3. V trimming: 1 base; J trimming: 9 bases; junction bases outside the gene matches: 16. The chain's CDR3 is CASSQASLRGLDPRELFF. As DNA, the CDR3 is TGCGCCAGCAGCCAAGCTTCTTTGCGGGGACTAGACCCCCGGGAGCTGTTTTTT.

The rearrangement uses TRBV7-8 and TRBJ2-3; D possibly corresponds to TRBD2 (5 bases). Germline V gene sequence: CDR1 SGHVS, CDR2 FQNEAQ. With 0 bases removed from V and 6 bases from J, the gap between germline ends came to 16 bases. The CDR3 totals 16 residues. The CDR3 DNA follows: TGTGCCAGCAGCTTAGCGGGAGTCGGACGGTTGGATACGCAGTATTTT. Translated, it gives CASSLAGVGRLDTQYF.

The chain employs TRBV30 and TRBJ1-5; the match to TRBD1 covers 7 bases. The CDR3 totals 14 residues. Germline V gives CDR1 GTSNPN, CDR2 SVGIG (reference sequence). This CDR3 is CASGGLGGGQPQHF. Written as DNA, the CDR3 is TGTGCTTCGGGGGGACTAGGGGGCGGGCAGCCCCAGCATTTT.

Note on this clone: This specimen includes other DNA sequences encoding the same CDR3. V gene TRBV18 combines with J gene TRBJ1-5, with D tentatively TRBD1 (5 bases). Germline lookup yields CDR1 KGHSH and CDR2 LQKENI. The V gene lost 3 bases and the J gene lost 5 bases, with 8 bases spanning the gap. The CDR3 covers 13 residues. Here the CDR3 DNA reads TGTGCCAGCTCACCCGGCAGGGATCAGCCCCAGCATTTT. It specifies CASSPGRDQPQHF.

This chain uses TRBV7-2 with TRBJ2-2; 7 positions match TRBD2. The CDR3 has 14 amino acids. V dropped 5 bases and J dropped 4; count of bases not matched to a gene: 4. In germline, CDR1 is SGHTA, CDR2 FQGNSA. The CDR3 region has the DNA TGTGCCAGCAGCGAGGGACTAAGCACCGGGGAGCTGTTTTTT. Protein: CASSEGLSTGELFF.

The rearrangement joins TRBV7-9 to TRBJ2-5; D possibly corresponds to TRBD2 (7 bases). Between the trimmed V and J ends, which lost 5 bases and 5 bases, there was a span of 18 bases. The germline V gene encodes CDR1 SEHNR and CDR2 FQNEAQ (reference sequence). The CDR3 spans 15 residues. The CDR3 reads CASSASEGGGETQYF. In DNA form, the CDR3 reads TGTGCCAGCAGCGCCTCTGAGGGGGGAGGGGAGACCCAGTACTTC.

J is TRBJ1-4 and V is TRBV13; possible D gene TRBD1, 6 bases. Trimming stripped 0 bases from V and 6 bases from J, with 11 bases between. From germline, CDR1 is PRHDT and CDR2 FYEKMQ (reference sequence). This CDR3 comprises 15 residues. In nucleotides, the CDR3 is TGTGCCAGCAGCTTAGGCGGGACAAAACATGAAAAACTGTTTTTT. Residues: CASSLGGTKHEKLFF.

The chain recombines TRBV10-3 with TRBJ1-5; D is unresolved. The CDR3 has 12 residues. Trimming pared 3 bases from V and 4 bases from J, leaving 4 bases between. Looked up from germline, CDR1 is ENHRY and CDR2 is SYGVKD. The CDR3 bases are TGTGCCATCAGTGAACGGAATCAGCCCCAGCATTTT. Its protein is CAISERNQPQHF.

This rearrangement joins TRBV4-2 to TRBJ2-3, with 13 bases fitting TRBD2. The V segment lost 4 bases and the J segment 5 bases; nucleotides outside the gene matches: 6. Germline CDR1 reads LGHNA; CDR2 reads YNFKEQ. The CDR3 sequence is 16 residues long. CDR3 residues: CASSLWGLAGLDTQYF. CDR3 nucleotides: TGTGCCAGCAGCCTTTGGGGACTAGCGGGACTAGATACGCAGTATTTT.

The chain uses TRBV10-2 and TRBJ1-2; 7 nucleotides agree with TRBD1. Per the germline V gene, CDR1 is WSHSY and CDR2 is SAAADI. This CDR3 is 14 amino acids long. The V segment lost 6 bases and the J segment 2 bases; nucleotides outside the gene matches: 6. The CDR3 DNA follows: TGCGCCAGCAGCCGCGAGGACAGGAACTATGGCTACACCTTC. This translates into CASSREDRNYGYTF.

The chain is built from TRBV4-3 and TRBJ2-7, with a weak D call TRBD2 (7 bases). V dropped 0 bases and J dropped 1 base, with 13 bases sitting between them. Germline V CDR1 and CDR2: LGHNA, YSLEER. The CDR3 totals 16 residues. The CDR3 nucleotides are TGCGCCAGCAGCCAAGATCTTGGGGGGGCTTCCTACGAGCAGTACTTC. Residues: CASSQDLGGASYEQYF.

The chain uses TRBV4-1 and TRBJ2-1; the match to TRBD2 covers 8 bases. Germline CDR1 and CDR2: MGHRA and YSYEKL. V dropped 1 base and J dropped 4; count of bases not matched to a gene: 9. The CDR3 consists of 17 residues. The chain's CDR3 is CASSQVSAGGLYNEQFF. As DNA, the CDR3 is TGCGCCAGCAGCCAAGTGAGTGCGGGAGGCCTTTACAATGAGCAGTTCTTC.

V gene TRBV27 combines with J gene TRBJ2-7; TRBD1 matches 7 bases. CDR1 is MNHEY, CDR2 SMNVEV, per germline (reference sequence). The V and J ends lost 2 bases and 4 bases, in that order; junction bases with no gene match: 8. This CDR3 has 15 amino acids. The CDR3 coding sequence is TGTGCCAGCAGTTTAACCGGGACAGACAGATACGAGCAGTACTTC. Translated, it gives CASSLTGTDRYEQYF.

The chain joins TRBV4-2 to TRBJ1-1; TRBD1 is a possible D gene (6 bases). CDR3 size: 15 residues. The germline V and J ends were trimmed by 0 bases and 7 bases, with 15 bases remaining between them. CDR1 LGHNA and CDR2 YNFKEQ come from the germline V gene. The DNA of the CDR3 is TGTGCCAGCAGCCAAGACCACAGGGTCGACTTTGAAGCTTTCTTT. Translated: CASSQDHRVDFEAFF.

This rearrangement joins TRBV11-2 to TRBJ1-6, with TRBD1 matching over 8 bases. The CDR3 consists of 16 residues. Germline V CDR1 and CDR2: SGHAT, FQNNGV. With 5 bases clipped from V and 4 bases from J, the junction kept 7 bases outside the gene matches. The CDR3 here is CASSITGGAYNSPLHF. The CDR3, as DNA: TGTGCCAGCAGCATAACAGGGGGTGCTTATAATTCACCCCTCCACTTT.

The V gene is TRBV7-8, the J gene TRBJ2-1; 10 bases map to TRBD2. Trimming removed 6 bases from V and 2 bases from J; junction bases left unmatched: 7. The CDR3 covers 16 residues. Germline V lookup: CDR1 SGHVS, CDR2 FQNEAQ. The CDR3 DNA reads as TGTGCCAGCAGACCAAGTAGCGGGAGGCCCTACAATGAGCAGTTCTTC. Translation gives CASRPSSGRPYNEQFF.

The rearrangement uses TRBV19 and TRBJ1-2, with D unclear. Trimming pared 6 bases from V and 3 bases from J, leaving 8 bases between. This CDR3 spans 12 amino acids. In germline, CDR1 is LNHDA, CDR2 SQIVND (reference sequence). CDR3 protein: CASRLADYGYTF. The CDR3 nucleotides are TGTGCCAGTAGGTTGGCGGACTATGGCTACACCTTC.

V is TRBV6-5 and J is TRBJ2-7; 7 bases are shared with TRBD2. With 4 bases clipped from V and 3 bases from J, the junction kept 9 bases outside the gene matches. Germline values: CDR1 MNHEY, CDR2 SVGAGI. The CDR3 covers 15 residues. The CDR3 here is CASSSRRGGSYEQYF. The CDR3 coding sequence is TGTGCCAGCAGTTCCCGTAGGGGCGGGAGCTACGAGCAGTACTTC.

The genes are TRBV30 and TRBJ1-4; 8 bases fit TRBD1. The CDR3 covers 18 residues. Germline CDR1 and CDR2: GTSNPN and SVGIG (reference sequence). V shed 1 base and J 6 bases; nucleotides not matched to a gene: 16. Written as DNA, the CDR3 is TGTGCCTGGAGTGCCCCGACAGGGGTCGTTGTATTCTATGAAAAACTGTTTTTT. This encodes CAWSAPTGVVVFYEKLFF.

The chain employs TRBV5-8 and TRBJ1-5, with TRBD1 matching 8 bases. Losses at the gene ends were 3 bases for V and 4 bases for J; bases not matched to a gene: 12. The CDR3 has 17 residues. Germline-derived CDR1 and CDR2 are SGHTS and YDEGEE. CDR3 sequence: CASSSGQGKGPNQPQHF. Written as DNA, the CDR3 is TGTGCCAGCAGCTCTGGACAGGGTAAGGGGCCTAATCAGCCCCAGCATTTT. The complete variable domain, with remaining parts taken from reference TRBV5-8 and TRBJ1-5, reads EAGVTQSPTHLIKTRGQQATLRCSPISGHTSVYWYQQALGLGLQFLLWYDEGEERNRGNFPPRFSGRQFPNYSSELNVNALELEDSALYLCASSSGQGKGPNQPQHFGDGTRLSIL.

V is TRBV6-5 and J is TRBJ1-5; perhaps TRBD1 as D (6 bases). The CDR3 sequence is 15 residues long. Per the germline V gene, CDR1 is MNHEY and CDR2 is SVGAGI. V lost 0 bases and J lost 1, with 7 bases in between. The CDR3 sequence: CASSYSDRSNQPQHF. For the CDR3, the DNA is TGTGCCAGCAGTTACTCCGACAGGAGCAATCAGCCCCAGCATTTT.